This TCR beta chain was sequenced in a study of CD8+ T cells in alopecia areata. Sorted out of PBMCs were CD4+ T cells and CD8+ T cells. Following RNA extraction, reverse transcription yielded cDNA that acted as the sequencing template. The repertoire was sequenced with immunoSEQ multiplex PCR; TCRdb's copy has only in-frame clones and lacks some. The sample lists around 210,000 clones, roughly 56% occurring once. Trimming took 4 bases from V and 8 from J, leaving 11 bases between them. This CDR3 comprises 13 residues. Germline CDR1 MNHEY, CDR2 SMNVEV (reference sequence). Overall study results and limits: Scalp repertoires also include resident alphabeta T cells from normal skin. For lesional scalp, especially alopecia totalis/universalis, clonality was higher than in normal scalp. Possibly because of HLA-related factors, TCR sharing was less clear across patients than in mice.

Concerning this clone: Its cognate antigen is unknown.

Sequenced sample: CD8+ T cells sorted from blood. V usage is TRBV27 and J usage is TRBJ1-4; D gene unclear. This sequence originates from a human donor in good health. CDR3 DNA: TGTGCCAGCAGTTACACACCTCGGGAAAAACTGTTTTTT. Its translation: CASSYTPREKLFF.